These 21 T cell receptor beta chains were sequenced from one sample in a study of T cells in localized non-small cell lung cancer. The protocol was immunoSEQ multiplex PCR, while the TCRdb copy is restricted to in-frame clones and leaves out a portion. The repertoire has approximately 47,000 clones, 86% of them found once; the top ten carry about 2.5%. Sequencing was performed on PBMCs, taken before any cancer treatment. These receptor sequences come from a man aged 40 to 70 with stage II lung adenocarcinoma.

CDR3 in amino acids: CASSEALRGAQYF. The CDR3 bases are TGTGCCAGCAGTGAAGCGCTTCGGGGGGCCCAGTACTTC. The V gene is TRBV2, the J gene TRBJ2-5, with TRBD2 matching 7 bases. This CDR3 has 13 residues. CDR1 SNHLY and CDR2 FYNNEI come from the germline V gene. J was trimmed by 9 bases and V by 0 bases; bases with no gene match: 4.

In its sample, this clone is medium-sized (0.01 to 0.1%). The rearrangement joins TRBV27 to TRBJ2-3, with 13 bases lining up with TRBD2. The V segment lost 2 bases and the J segment 5 bases; nucleotides outside the gene matches: 4. The CDR3 is made up of 16 amino acids. Germline loops: CDR1 MNHEY, CDR2 SMNVEV (reference sequence). This CDR3 is CASSLTSGGAGDTQYF. The DNA of the CDR3 is TGTGCCAGCAGTTTAACTAGCGGGGGGGCGGGAGATACGCAGTATTTT.

The chain is built from TRBV5-1 and TRBJ1-1; D uncertain. The CDR3 covers 18 residues. The germline V gene encodes CDR1 SGHRS and CDR2 YFSETQ. The ends were cut back, 0 bases at V and 6 bases at J, with 24 bases in the middle. The CDR3 region has the DNA TGCGCCAGCAGCTTGGGAGGGATGATGGAGGTCTTCCACGCTGAAGCTTTCTTT. Translation gives CASSLGGMMEVFHAEAFF.

This clone was counted once. The rearrangement uses TRBV7-6 and TRBJ2-6, with no clear D. Trimming stripped 5 bases from V and 0 bases from J, with 5 bases between. Germline lookup yields CDR1 SGHVS and CDR2 FNYEAQ. This CDR3 region has 14 residues. DNA for the CDR3: TGTGCCAGCAGCCCCAGCTCTGGGGCCAACGTCCTGACTTTC. Protein sequence: CASSPSSGANVLTF.

The rearrangement joins TRBV2 to TRBJ2-2, with TRBD1 as a possible D gene (5 bases). Trimming pared 5 bases from V and 3 bases from J, leaving 10 bases between. Germline V lookup: CDR1 SNHLY, CDR2 FYNNEI. The CDR3 has 14 residues. This CDR3 reads CASSTRQYTGELFF. CDR3 nucleotides: TGTGCCAGCAGTACTCGACAGTACACCGGGGAGCTGTTTTTT.

The V gene is TRBV19, the J gene TRBJ1-2, with unresolved D. The V gene lost 5 bases and the J gene lost 3 bases, with 13 bases spanning the gap. The CDR3 runs 14 residues. From germline, CDR1 is LNHDA and CDR2 SQIVND (reference sequence). CDR3 sequence reads: CASSANPPYYGYTF. The CDR3 coding sequence is TGTGCCAGTAGTGCCAACCCGCCCTACTATGGCTACACCTTC.

The chain uses TRBV5-6 and TRBJ1-1; D perhaps matches TRBD1 (5 bases). Germline V gene sequence: CDR1 SGHDT, CDR2 YYEEEE. V gave up 4 bases and J gave up 1 base, with 14 bases separating them. This CDR3 contains 15 residues. As DNA, the CDR3 is TGTGCCAGCAGCCCGAACAGGAGGCGGAACACTGAAGCTTTCTTT. It is translated as CASSPNRRRNTEAFF.

This chain connects TRBV30 to TRBJ2-3; D is ambiguous. Between the trimmed V and J ends, which lost 6 bases and 5 bases, there was a span of 9 bases. Germline assignment: CDR1 GTSNPN and CDR2 SVGIG (reference sequence). This CDR3 spans 11 amino acids. The CDR3 coding sequence is TGTGCCTGCTCGGGTTTAGATACGCAGTATTTT. Translation gives CACSGLDTQYF.

The chain recombines TRBV21-1 with TRBJ1-1. TRBV21-1 is noted as a pseudogene. This CDR3 is 16 amino acids long. The CDR3, as DNA: TGTGCCAGCAGCAAAGCTTGGATGGGGGGGCTTACTGAAGCTTTCTTT. It encodes CASSKAWMGGLTEAFF.

The count of this clone is one. The V gene is TRBV5-4, the J gene TRBJ2-2; a possible D gene is TRBD1 (5 bases). The CDR3 runs to 16 residues. CDR1 is SGHNT, CDR2 YYREEE, per germline (reference sequence). The V gene lost 2 bases and the J gene lost 0 bases, with 11 bases spanning the gap. The chain's CDR3 is CASSFGQGTNTGELFF. The CDR3 bases are TGTGCCAGCAGCTTTGGTCAGGGTACGAACACCGGGGAGCTGTTTTTT. Based on the CDR3 plus reference TRBV5-4 and TRBJ2-2, the full variable domain is ETGVTQSPTHLIKTRGQQVTLRCSSQSGHNTVSWYQQALGQGPQFIFQYYREEENGRGNFPPRFSGLQFPNYSSELNVNALELDDSALYLCASSFGQGTNTGELFFGEGSRLTVL.

The chain uses TRBV9 and TRBJ2-2; D uncertain. V was pared by 4 bases and J by 4 bases, with 14 bases between. The length of the CDR3 is 15 residues. Germline CDR1 is SGDLS and CDR2 is YYNGEE. As DNA, the CDR3 is TGTGCCAGCAGCCCCCTACAGAAACCCACCGGGGAGCTGTTTTTT. Amino acid sequence: CASSPLQKPTGELFF.

V usage is TRBV30 and J usage is TRBJ1-1; TRBD1 is a possible D gene (5 bases). This CDR3 contains 11 residues. Germline loops: CDR1 GTSNPN, CDR2 SVGIG (reference sequence). V was clipped by 1 base and J by 9 bases, with 9 bases between them. The CDR3 sequence is CAWSGGTQAFF. Here the CDR3 DNA reads TGTGCCTGGAGTGGGGGCACACAAGCTTTCTTT.

The chain couples TRBV5-4 to TRBJ2-3; 11 bases match TRBD1. V lost 4 bases, J lost 8 bases, and 9 bases stayed unmatched. The CDR3 runs 15 residues. Germline loops: CDR1 SGHNT, CDR2 YYREEE (reference sequence). Here the CDR3 reads CASSMGQGGRVTQYF. As DNA, the CDR3 is TGTGCCAGCAGCATGGGACAGGGGGGTCGGGTTACGCAGTATTTT.

The chain carries TRBV29-1 and TRBJ1-1; no clear D gene. The CDR3 has 11 residues. The V gene's germline CDR1 is SQVTM and CDR2 ANQGSEA. Trimming took off 8 bases at V and 7 bases at J, with 14 bases between the two ends. The CDR3 spells CSSYGPREAFF. The CDR3 nucleotides are TGCAGCTCATACGGTCCGCGTGAAGCTTTCTTT.

J is TRBJ1-3 and V is TRBV11-2; no reliable D call. The CDR3 totals 13 residues. Germline loops: CDR1 SGHAT, CDR2 FQNNGV. V lost 2 bases to trimming and J lost 3 bases, with 5 bases between them. In DNA form, the CDR3 reads TGTGCCAGCAGCTTACAAAATGGAAACACCATATATTTT. The encoded protein is CASSLQNGNTIYF. Variable domain in full (rest from reference TRBV11-2 and TRBJ1-3): EAGVAQSPRYKIIEKRQSVAFWCNPISGHATLYWYQQILGQGPKLLIQFQNNGVVDDSQLPKDRFSAERLKGVDSTLKIQPAKLEDSAVYLCASSLQNGNTIYFGEGSWLTVV.

The gene calls are TRBV5-1 and TRBJ2-2, with a weak D call TRBD2 (5 bases). V was trimmed by 0 bases and J by 8 bases, leaving 11 bases between them. CDR3 size: 14 residues. The germline V gene encodes CDR1 SGHRS and CDR2 YFSETQ. CDR3 loop: CASSLEGGSGELFF. The CDR3 coding sequence is TGCGCCAGCAGCTTGGAAGGAGGCTCGGGGGAGCTGTTTTTT.

The gene calls are TRBV21-1 and TRBJ2-5. TRBV21-1 is annotated as a pseudogene. The CDR3 runs 17 residues. The CDR3 reads CARGPTLDLHRQETQYF. The DNA for the CDR3 is TGTGCCAGGGGACCCACCTTAGACCTTCACAGGCAAGAGACCCAGTACTTC.

The V call is TRBV5-6, the J call TRBJ1-6, with D possibly being TRBD1 (5 bases). This CDR3 comprises 18 residues. The V end was cut by 2 bases, the J end by 7 bases, with 22 bases between. Germline V gene lookup returns CDR1 SGHDT and CDR2 YYEEEE. The DNA for the CDR3 is TGTGCCAGCAGCTTAGGGGAAGTGCGACTGTATAGGAATTCACCCCTCCACTTT. Its protein is CASSLGEVRLYRNSPLHF.

This chain connects TRBV5-1 to TRBJ2-7; 7 bases are shared with TRBD1. The CDR3 contains 18 residues. V lost 5 bases and J lost 0; bases outside the gene matches: 17. Germline lookup yields CDR1 SGHRS and CDR2 YFSETQ. CDR3 nucleotides: TGCGCCAGCAGTTTTGGCTCCTCGGACAGGACGAGCTCCTACGAGCAGTACTTC. This encodes CASSFGSSDRTSSYEQYF.

The chain uses TRBV10-3 and TRBJ1-1, with TRBD1 matching over 11 bases. The CDR3 length is 15 residues. V lost 5 bases and J lost 4; bases outside the gene matches: 6. CDR1 and CDR2 from the germline V gene are ENHRY and SYGVKD. CDR3 in amino acids: CAISNRDRGGTEAFF. The CDR3, as DNA: TGTGCCATCAGTAACCGGGACAGGGGGGGCACTGAAGCTTTCTTT.

V and J are TRBV5-1 and TRBJ1-2; no firm D call. Per the germline V gene, CDR1 is SGHRS and CDR2 is YFSETQ. The CDR3 has 14 residues. V lost 0 bases, J lost 7 bases, and 13 bases lay in between. The CDR3: CASSLGTAFGGYTF. For the CDR3, the DNA is TGCGCCAGCAGCTTGGGAACAGCCTTTGGTGGCTACACCTTC. Combining the CDR3 with reference TRBV5-1 and TRBJ1-2 gives the whole variable domain KAGVTQTPRYLIKTRGQQVTLSCSPISGHRSVSWYQQTPGQGLQFLFEYFSETQRNKGNFPGRFSGRQFSNSRSEMNVSTLELGDSALYLCASSLGTAFGGYTFGSGTRLTVV.